The 20 T cell receptor beta chains presented below share a single source sample, sequenced in a study of human thymus T cells. Measured with immunoSEQ multiplex PCR; TCRdb has only the in-frame clones, and not every one. Of 120,000 or so clones listed, around 94% are singletons. Thymus tissue for the work was resected from patients undergoing corrective heart surgery. Sequencing was performed on thymus tissue. The receptors stem from a boy in the first two years of life with a congenital heart defect but otherwise immunologically healthy.

The V gene is TRBV7-9, the J gene TRBJ2-6; tentative D call: TRBD1 (5 bases). The germline V and J ends were trimmed by 5 bases and 4 bases, with 12 bases remaining between them. CDR1 is SEHNR and CDR2 is FQNEAQ in the germline V gene (reference sequence). There are 15 residues in the CDR3. CDR3 protein: CASSSTGSGANVLTF. CDR3 bases: TGTGCCAGCAGCAGTACAGGTTCCGGGGCCAACGTCCTGACTTTC.

This chain uses TRBV18 with TRBJ1-3; 8 bases agree with TRBD1. The CDR3 is 12 residues long. CDR1 KGHSH and CDR2 LQKENI come from the germline V gene. The ends lost 10 bases at V and 5 bases at J; junction bases unmatched: 4. The CDR3 nucleotides read TGTGCCACGTCAGGGGGCAGAAACACCATATATTTT. Translated: CATSGGRNTIYF.

The V gene is TRBV9, the J gene TRBJ2-7; 7 nucleotides align to TRBD1. The germline gives CDR1 SGDLS, CDR2 YYNGEE. Trimming removed 4 bases from V and 3 bases from J; junction bases left unmatched: 7. The CDR3 loop spans 14 amino acids. The CDR3 reads CASSPQGEGYEQYF. The CDR3 DNA sequence: TGTGCCAGCAGCCCCCAGGGGGAAGGCTACGAGCAGTACTTC.

The genes are TRBV10-3 and TRBJ1-2; 10 nucleotides match TRBD1. J lost 3 bases, V lost 4 bases, and 11 bases had no gene match. There are 17 residues in the CDR3. Germline CDR1 reads ENHRY; CDR2 reads SYGVKD. CDR3 region: CAISASRQGAPYYGYTF. The DNA of the CDR3 is TGTGCCATCAGTGCTTCCCGACAGGGGGCCCCTTACTATGGCTACACCTTC.

This clone showed up just once. This chain connects TRBV11-2 to TRBJ2-7; D could derive from TRBD1 or TRBD2 (5 bases each). V lost 2 bases and J 3 bases, leaving 8 bases between the germline ends. The CDR3 consists of 13 residues. CDR1 is SGHAT, CDR2 FQNNGV, per germline. The CDR3 loop reads CASSLWGSYEQYF. DNA for the CDR3: TGTGCCAGCAGCTTATGGGGGAGCTACGAGCAGTACTTC. Looking up the rest from reference TRBV11-2 and TRBJ2-7 gives the full variable domain: EAGVAQSPRYKIIEKRQSVAFWCNPISGHATLYWYQQILGQGPKLLIQFQNNGVVDDSQLPKDRFSAERLKGVDSTLKIQPAKLEDSAVYLCASSLWGSYEQYFGPGTRLTVT.

The rearrangement uses TRBV4-3 and TRBJ1-1; the match to TRBD1 covers 9 bases. The germline gives CDR1 LGHNA, CDR2 YSLEER. V lost 0 bases to trimming and J lost 2 bases; unmatched junction nucleotides: 10. The CDR3 is 18 residues long. This CDR3 reads CASSQEICGDRVNTEAFF. For the CDR3, the DNA is TGCGCCAGCAGCCAAGAAATCTGCGGGGACAGGGTAAACACTGAAGCTTTCTTT.

This clone was detected once. This chain's CDR3 is CASSLEDLNEKLFF. In nucleotides, the CDR3 is TGTGCCAGCAGCTTAGAGGACCTAAATGAAAAACTGTTTTTT. The chain joins TRBV7-9 to TRBJ1-4; D uncertain. Germline assignment: CDR1 SEHNR and CDR2 FQNEAQ (reference sequence). Trimming left V 1 base short and J 5 bases short, with 8 bases between. The CDR3 has 14 residues. The complete variable domain, with remaining parts taken from reference TRBV7-9 and TRBJ1-4, reads DTGVSQNPRHKITKRGQNVTFRCDPISEHNRLYWYRQTLGQGPEFLTYFQNEAQLEKSRLLSDRFSAERPKGSFSTLEIQRTEQGDSAMYLCASSLEDLNEKLFFGSGTQLSVL.

The chain combines TRBV6-5 with TRBJ2-3; tentatively, D is TRBD1 or TRBD2 (5 bases each). CDR3 length equals 15 residues. Germline V gene sequence: CDR1 MNHEY, CDR2 SVGAGI. Trimming cost V 8 bases and J 5 bases, with 20 bases left between them. The DNA of the CDR3 is TGTGCCAGCGGGATGGGACGCCCCGAGGAAGATACGCAGTATTTT. It is translated as CASGMGRPEEDTQYF.

This rearrangement joins TRBV6-1 to TRBJ1-1; no clear D gene. This CDR3 region has 15 residues. Looked up from germline, CDR1 is MNHNS and CDR2 is SASEGT. V was trimmed by 4 bases and J by 1 base, leaving 13 bases between them. Here the CDR3 reads CASSASGPPNTEAFF. For the CDR3, the DNA is TGTGCCAGCAGTGCCAGCGGTCCCCCGAACACTGAAGCTTTCTTT.

This rearrangement joins TRBV10-1 to TRBJ2-1; TRBD2 agrees at 8 bases. In germline, CDR1 is WNHNN, CDR2 SYGVQD (reference sequence). The CDR3 loop spans 13 amino acids. V lost 6 bases, J lost 3 bases, and 1 base stayed unmatched. The CDR3 coding sequence is TGCGCCAGCAGGAGCGGGGGCTACAATGAGCAGTTCTTC. Protein product: CASRSGGYNEQFF.

The J gene is TRBJ2-5, the V gene TRBV5-1; 7 nucleotides line up with TRBD1. Germline trimming cut 1 base from V and 3 bases from J; bases unmatched to any gene: 3. The CDR3 sequence is 14 residues long. CDR1 and CDR2 from the germline V gene are SGHRS and YFSETQ. The CDR3 DNA is TGCGCCAGCAGCTTGCGACAGGGTAAAGAGACCCAGTACTTC. It yields the protein CASSLRQGKETQYF.

V usage is TRBV5-6 and J usage is TRBJ2-3; 9 bases match TRBD1. The CDR3 runs to 15 residues. V lost 6 bases, J lost 2 bases, and 7 bases stayed unmatched. The V gene's germline CDR1 is SGHDT and CDR2 YYEEEE. The CDR3 region is CASTQGDRDTDTQYF. As DNA, the CDR3 is TGTGCCAGCACCCAGGGGGACAGGGACACAGATACGCAGTATTTT.

This sequence joins TRBV27 and TRBJ1-1, with D tentatively TRBD1 (5 bases). Germline V gene sequence: CDR1 MNHEY, CDR2 SMNVEV (reference sequence). Trimming removed 6 bases at V and 4 bases at J, with 21 bases between. The CDR3 spans 16 residues. Here the CDR3 reads CASRPHGRGGGTEAFF. DNA for the CDR3: TGTGCCAGCAGACCGCACGGGAGGGGAGGAGGCACTGAAGCTTTCTTT.

The chain carries TRBV5-8 and TRBJ2-7; 9 bases line up with TRBD1. The trim removed 3 bases at V and 7 bases at J, leaving 5 bases unmatched. The length of the CDR3 is 13 residues. From germline, CDR1 is SGHTS and CDR2 YDEGEE. CDR3 sequence (DNA): TGTGCCAGCAGCTCGGGGGACAGGGAAGAGCAGTACTTC. This codes for CASSSGDREEQYF. Variable domain in full (rest from reference TRBV5-8 and TRBJ2-7): EAGVTQSPTHLIKTRGQQATLRCSPISGHTSVYWYQQALGLGLQFLLWYDEGEERNRGNFPPRFSGRQFPNYSSELNVNALELEDSALYLCASSSGDREEQYFGPGTRLTVT.

This clone was counted between two and nine times. The chain has TRBV19 and TRBJ2-2; 8 bases are a match to TRBD2. The CDR3 is 14 amino acids. From germline, CDR1 is LNHDA and CDR2 SQIVND (reference sequence). Here the CDR3 reads CVSGGKSPTGELFF. CDR3 nucleotide sequence: TGTGTGAGCGGGGGCAAATCTCCGACCGGGGAGCTGTTTTTT.

The chain carries TRBV7-6 and TRBJ1-1, with a weak D call TRBD1 (5 bases). Deletions cut 0 bases from V and 0 bases from J, with 23 bases between. Germline assignment: CDR1 SGHVS and CDR2 FNYEAQ. CDR3 length equals 20 residues. The CDR3, as DNA: TGTGCCAGCAGCTTAGCGTGGTGTAGGGGTTGCTGTCGGATGAACACTGAAGCTTTCTTT. It is translated as CASSLAWCRGCCRMNTEAFF.

The rearrangement uses TRBV4-3 and TRBJ1-4; the D gene is possibly TRBD1 (5 bases). The CDR3 has 18 residues. CDR1 and CDR2 (germline): LGHNA, YSLEER. V dropped 1 base and J dropped 0 bases, with 15 bases sitting between them. The CDR3 DNA follows: TGCGCCAGCAGCCAAGTCCACAGGACTAAAGCAACTAATGAAAAACTGTTTTTT. This encodes CASSQVHRTKATNEKLFF.

This clone was observed a single time. This sequence joins TRBV6-4 and TRBJ2-2; D is undetermined. Trimming shortened V by 6 bases and J by 8 bases, and 16 bases separated the two germline ends. The CDR3 runs to 14 residues. From germline, CDR1 is MRHNA and CDR2 SNTAGT. The CDR3 DNA reads TGTGCCAGCAGCCTGACGGCCTCATGGGGGGAGCTGTTTTTT. Translation gives CASSLTASWGELFF.

The chain joins TRBV6-6 to TRBJ2-4; 9 bases align to TRBD1. Trimming removed 6 bases from V and 0 bases from J; junction bases left unmatched: 6. The length of the CDR3 is 16 residues. The germline V gene encodes CDR1 MNHNY and CDR2 SVGAGI (reference sequence). The DNA for the CDR3 is TGTGCCAGCAGAGACCGGGACAGGGTAGCCAAAAACATTCAGTACTTC. Translated, it gives CASRDRDRVAKNIQYF.

This sequence joins TRBV11-2 and TRBJ1-6, with D possibly matching TRBD1 (5 bases). Trimming took off 0 bases at V and 4 bases at J, with 19 bases between the two ends. The CDR3 spans 19 residues. The germline V gene encodes CDR1 SGHAT and CDR2 FQNNGV. Here the CDR3 DNA reads TGTGCCAGCAGCTTAGAATACCAGACAGAGGGCGCTTATAATTCACCCCTCCACTTT. Amino acid sequence: CASSLEYQTEGAYNSPLHF.